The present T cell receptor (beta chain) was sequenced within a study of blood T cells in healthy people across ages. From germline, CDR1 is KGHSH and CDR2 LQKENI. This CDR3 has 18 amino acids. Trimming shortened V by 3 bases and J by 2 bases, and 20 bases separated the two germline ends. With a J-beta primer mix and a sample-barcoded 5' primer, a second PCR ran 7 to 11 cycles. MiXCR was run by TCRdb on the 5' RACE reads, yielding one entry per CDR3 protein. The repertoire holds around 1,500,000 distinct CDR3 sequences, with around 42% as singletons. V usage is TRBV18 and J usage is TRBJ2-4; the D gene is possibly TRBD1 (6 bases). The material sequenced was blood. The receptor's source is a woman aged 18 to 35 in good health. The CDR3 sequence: CASSPISLTGLTKNIQYF. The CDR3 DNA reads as TGTGCCAGCTCACCCATTAGTCTGACAGGTCTCACCAAAAACATTCAGTACTTC.